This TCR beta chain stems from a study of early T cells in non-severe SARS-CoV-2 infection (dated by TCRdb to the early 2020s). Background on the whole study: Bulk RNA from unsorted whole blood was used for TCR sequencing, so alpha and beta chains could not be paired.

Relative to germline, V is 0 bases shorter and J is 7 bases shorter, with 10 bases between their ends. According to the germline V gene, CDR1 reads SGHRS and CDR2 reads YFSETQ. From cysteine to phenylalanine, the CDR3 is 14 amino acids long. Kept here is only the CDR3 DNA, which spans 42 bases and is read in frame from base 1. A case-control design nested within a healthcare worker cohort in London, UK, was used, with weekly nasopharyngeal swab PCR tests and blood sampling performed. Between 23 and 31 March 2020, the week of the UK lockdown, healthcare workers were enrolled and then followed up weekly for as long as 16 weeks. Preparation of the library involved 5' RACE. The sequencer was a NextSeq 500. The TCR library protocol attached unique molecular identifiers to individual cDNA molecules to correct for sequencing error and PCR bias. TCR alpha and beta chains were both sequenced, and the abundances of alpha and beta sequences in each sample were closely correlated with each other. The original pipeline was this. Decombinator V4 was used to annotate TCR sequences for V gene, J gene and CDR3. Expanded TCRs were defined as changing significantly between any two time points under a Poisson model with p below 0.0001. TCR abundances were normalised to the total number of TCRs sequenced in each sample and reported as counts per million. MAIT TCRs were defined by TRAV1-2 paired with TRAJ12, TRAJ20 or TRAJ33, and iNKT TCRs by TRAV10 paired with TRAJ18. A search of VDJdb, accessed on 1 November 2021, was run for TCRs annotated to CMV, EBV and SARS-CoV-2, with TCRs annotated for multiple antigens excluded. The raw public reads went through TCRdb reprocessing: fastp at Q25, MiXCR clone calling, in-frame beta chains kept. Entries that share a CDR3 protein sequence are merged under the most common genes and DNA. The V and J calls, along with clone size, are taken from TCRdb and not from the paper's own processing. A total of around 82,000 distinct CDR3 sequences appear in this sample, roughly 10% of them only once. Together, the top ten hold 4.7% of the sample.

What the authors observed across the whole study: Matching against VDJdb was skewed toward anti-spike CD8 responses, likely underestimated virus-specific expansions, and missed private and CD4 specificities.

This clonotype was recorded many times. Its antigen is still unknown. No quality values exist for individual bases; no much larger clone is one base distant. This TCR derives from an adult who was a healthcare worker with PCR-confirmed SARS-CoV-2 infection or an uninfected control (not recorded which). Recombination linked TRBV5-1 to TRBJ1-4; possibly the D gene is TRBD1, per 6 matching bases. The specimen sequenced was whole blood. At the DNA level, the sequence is TGCGCCAGCAGCTTGGGGACAGTGACTGAAAAACTGTTTTTT. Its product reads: CASSLGTVTEKLFF.